This TCR beta chain was found in a study of monozygotic twins with inflammatory bowel disease. The CDR3 length is 17 residues. CDR1 and CDR2 (germline): MNHNS, SASEGT. About this clonotype: Its antigen is currently unknown.

Study-level points and caveats: Extra variability in the repertoires of patients may have come from differing immunosuppressive treatments. It was observed that concordant and discordant twins did not differ in repertoire similarity, possibly given limited power.

TCRdb re-called the 5' RACE reads; one entry per CDR3 protein, DNA not given. Seen in this sample are hundreds of thousands of distinct CDR3 sequences; the ten most common clones hold around 2.4%. The chain links TRBV6-1 to TRBJ2-5; TCRdb's D call, TRBD1, is unchecked because there is no DNA. The sequence was collected from a human donor with ulcerative colitis or Crohn's disease, or a healthy co-twin of an affected twin (not recorded which). Sequencing input: blood. CDR3: CASSRTGIGRNQETQYF.